This T cell receptor (beta chain) was identified during a study of post-analysis software for immune sequencing data. General study results and limits: Controls showed lower frequencies than patients for five or six TRBV segments, and TRBV5-6, TRBV5-1 and TRBV20-1 were among these.

In regard to this clonotype: What it recognizes is unknown.

The CDR3 is 15 amino acids. Trimming took 5 bases from V and 0 from J, leaving 11 bases between them. Germline CDR1 MNHEY, CDR2 SVGEGT. Every TCR beta cDNA library bore unique molecular identifiers. TCRdb independently ran MiXCR on the PCR reads; one entry per CDR3 protein. The sample holds approximately 260,000 distinct CDR3 sequences, 30% to 45% seen once. The clonotype originates from a girl between 10 and 17 years old with multiple sclerosis. Sequencing was done on a sample of blood. The rearrangement uses TRBV6-2 or TRBV6-3 and TRBJ1-5; D remains ambiguous. This CDR3 is CASSSALLSNQPQHF. The CDR3 DNA follows: TGTGCCAGCAGTAGTGCGCTCCTTAGCAATCAGCCCCAGCATTTT.